These 4 T cell receptor beta chains originate from one sample sequenced in a study of radiotherapy plus CTLA-4 blockade in lung cancer. The protocol was immunoSEQ multiplex PCR, while the TCRdb copy is restricted to in-frame clones and leaves out a portion. The sample includes some 51,000 clones, about 77% seen only once; the top ten take less than 3%. This specimen was peripheral blood, taken from a patient treated with radiotherapy plus ipilimumab. The source of these receptors is a human donor with non-small cell lung cancer whose response to radiotherapy plus ipilimumab could not be evaluated.

The rearrangement uses TRBV11-3 and TRBJ1-1; 7 bases align to TRBD1. Germline loops: CDR1 SGHNT, CDR2 YENEEA. The CDR3 has 13 residues. The V segment lost 6 bases and the J segment 1 base; nucleotides outside the gene matches: 2. The CDR3 sequence: CASSWDRNTEAFF. CDR3 bases: TGTGCCAGCAGTTGGGACAGGAACACTGAAGCTTTCTTT.

V is TRBV15 and J is TRBJ1-2; 7 bases map to TRBD1. Germline CDR1 LNHNV, CDR2 YYDKDF (reference sequence). V shed 0 bases, J shed 0 bases, and the junction held 1 base outside the gene matches. The CDR3 spans 15 residues. The CDR3 region is CATSREGQANYGYTF. Here the CDR3 DNA reads TGTGCCACCAGCAGAGAAGGACAGGCTAACTATGGCTACACCTTC.

The chain is built from TRBV18 and TRBJ1-1, with 10 bases aligning to TRBD1. The CDR3 spans 16 residues. The germline CDR1 and CDR2 sequences are KGHSH and LQKENI. V lost 3 bases, J lost 0 bases, and 4 bases stayed unmatched. This chain's CDR3 is CASSPDRGSMNTEAFF. DNA for the CDR3: TGTGCCAGCTCACCGGACAGGGGGAGTATGAACACTGAAGCTTTCTTT.

This chain links TRBV2 with TRBJ1-2, with 7 nucleotides matching TRBD1. The V gene end was trimmed by 5 bases and the J gene end by 8 bases; junction bases not matched to a gene: 5. CDR3 size: 12 residues. Germline V lookup: CDR1 SNHLY, CDR2 FYNNEI. CDR3 nucleotides: TGTGCCAGCAGTACGACAGGGTTGGGCTACACCTTC. This gives the protein CASSTTGLGYTF.